These 26 T cell receptor beta chains were all obtained from the same sample, sequenced in a study of T cell clonotyping in hematopoietic cell transplantation. Produced via immunoSEQ multiplex PCR; TCRdb's table is partial and in-frame only. The sample holds 9,500 to 14,000 clones; under 95% are singletons and the top ten take roughly an eighth. Time point specified: recipient sample about 28 days before transplant, after cytoreduction. Sequences were derived from peripheral blood mononuclear cells, sampled before stem cell transplant. Receptors were obtained from a middle-aged woman with acute myeloid leukemia. Some clones in this sample may be carry-over from other donors' samples.

The gene calls are TRBV27 and TRBJ2-1; weak D call: TRBD1 (5 bases). The CDR3 consists of 13 residues. CDR1 is MNHEY and CDR2 is SMNVEV in the germline V gene (reference sequence). Trimming pared 7 bases from V and 8 bases from J, leaving 15 bases between. As DNA, the CDR3 is TGTGCCAGCAACAGGCTTTCCCCTTATGAGCAGTTCTTC. The encoded protein is CASNRLSPYEQFF.

The chain is built from TRBV25-1 and TRBJ1-3; a weak D match, TRBD1 (6 bases). Germline assignment: CDR1 MGHDK and CDR2 SYGVNS. This CDR3 has 13 residues. The V gene lost 8 bases and the J gene lost 2 bases, with 10 bases spanning the gap. Here the CDR3 DNA reads TGTGCCAGCGTGGACAGAGCTGGAAACACCATATATTTT. This codes for CASVDRAGNTIYF.

The V and J genes are TRBV30 and TRBJ2-7; D may match TRBD1 or TRBD2 (6 bases each). The V gene's germline CDR1 is GTSNPN and CDR2 SVGIG (reference sequence). V was pared by 4 bases and J by 1 base, with 17 bases between. The CDR3 has 15 residues. The CDR3 spells CAWTPPGARSYEQYF. As DNA, the CDR3 is TGTGCCTGGACCCCCCCGGGGGCTAGGTCCTACGAGCAGTACTTC.

J is TRBJ2-7 and V is TRBV7-9; D uncertain. Between the trimmed V and J ends, which lost 1 base and 5 bases, there was a span of 12 bases. The CDR3 contains 14 residues. CDR1 and CDR2 (germline): SEHNR, FQNEAQ (reference sequence). CDR3: CASSLDLGLNEQYF. The CDR3 bases are TGTGCCAGCAGCTTAGATCTCGGGCTTAACGAGCAGTACTTC.

The chain has TRBV10-3 and TRBJ1-4, with 8 bases identical to TRBD1. After removal of 11 bases from V and 5 bases from J, the junction contained 10 bases not matched to a gene. CDR1 is ENHRY and CDR2 is SYGVKD in the germline V gene. The CDR3 has 14 amino acids. The CDR3 spells CASGSGTGNEKLFF. Written as DNA, the CDR3 is TGTGCCTCCGGGTCCGGGACAGGAAATGAAAAACTGTTTTTT.

The V gene is TRBV5-1, the J gene TRBJ2-5; D might be TRBD1 (6 bases). Between the trimmed V and J ends, which lost 2 bases and 3 bases, there was a span of 26 bases. CDR1 SGHRS and CDR2 YFSETQ come from the germline V gene. The CDR3 has 19 residues. The CDR3 region has the DNA TGCGCCAGCAGCTTACTTATAAACCAGGGACACGCTTTTGAAGAGACCCAGTACTTC. This encodes CASSLLINQGHAFEETQYF.

J is TRBJ2-7 and V is TRBV5-1; no reliable D call. Trimming left V 3 bases short and J 4 bases short, with 5 bases between. The CDR3 spans 11 residues. Germline V gene lookup returns CDR1 SGHRS and CDR2 YFSETQ. The CDR3: CASSSSYEQYF. CDR3 nucleotide sequence: TGCGCCAGCAGCTCTTCATACGAGCAGTACTTC.

The chain has TRBV27 and TRBJ2-7; 9 bases match TRBD1. The CDR3 loop spans 15 amino acids. V shed 0 bases, J shed 6 bases, and the junction held 6 bases outside the gene matches. Germline V gives CDR1 MNHEY, CDR2 SMNVEV (reference sequence). Written as DNA, the CDR3 is TGTGCCAGCAGTTTATCCCCCGGACAGGGGCTCGAGCAGTACTTC. This sequence encodes CASSLSPGQGLEQYF.

V usage is TRBV5-1 and J usage is TRBJ2-7; 9 bases are shared with TRBD2. The CDR3 runs to 17 residues. Trimming cost V 7 bases and J 4 bases; bases outside gene matches: 18. Germline V gives CDR1 SGHRS, CDR2 YFSETQ. CDR3 residues: CASGLEMGGRGPYEQYF. DNA of the CDR3: TGCGCCAGCGGATTAGAGATGGGCGGGAGGGGACCATACGAGCAGTACTTC.

V and J are TRBV9 and TRBJ1-1; perhaps TRBD1 as D (5 bases). CDR3 length equals 13 residues. From germline, CDR1 is SGDLS and CDR2 YYNGEE. V lost 1 base, J lost 5 bases, and 9 bases lay in between. The CDR3: CASSVRGGTEAFF. CDR3 nucleotides: TGTGCCAGCAGCGTACGGGGGGGAACTGAAGCTTTCTTT.

The chain recombines TRBV4-2 with TRBJ1-1; D unclear. Deletions cut 1 base from V and 4 bases from J, with 13 bases between. This CDR3 region has 15 residues. Germline loops: CDR1 LGHNA, CDR2 YNFKEQ. CDR3 sequence: CASSQGAPAGTEAFF. The CDR3 DNA reads TGTGCCAGCAGCCAAGGAGCCCCAGCTGGCACTGAAGCTTTCTTT.

The chain couples TRBV27 to TRBJ2-3, with 9 bases fitting TRBD1. J lost 4 bases, V lost 2 bases, and 4 bases had no gene match. This CDR3 has 15 residues. CDR1 and CDR2 (germline): MNHEY, SMNVEV (reference sequence). DNA of the CDR3: TGTGCCAGCAGTTTAAGGGACAGGGCGTCAGATACGCAGTATTTT. It codes for CASSLRDRASDTQYF.

The rearrangement joins TRBV27 to TRBJ1-5; no clear D. Germline values: CDR1 MNHEY, CDR2 SMNVEV (reference sequence). The germline V and J ends were trimmed by 3 bases and 3 bases, with 9 bases remaining between them. The CDR3 covers 14 residues. The CDR3 protein is CASSFLGNNQPQHF. The CDR3 DNA sequence: TGTGCCAGCAGTTTTTTAGGTAACAATCAGCCCCAGCATTTT.

This chain joins TRBV5-4 and TRBJ2-1; TRBD2 matches 9 bases. V was clipped by 1 base and J by 8 bases; unmatched bases: 10. Germline lookup yields CDR1 SGHNT and CDR2 YYREEE (reference sequence). The CDR3 runs to 16 residues. The CDR3 region has the DNA TGTGCCAGCAGCTTGAGGCTAGCGGGGTTGAAGGATGAGCAGTTCTTC. Amino acids: CASSLRLAGLKDEQFF. Based on the CDR3 plus reference TRBV5-4 and TRBJ2-1, the full variable domain is ETGVTQSPTHLIKTRGQQVTLRCSSQSGHNTVSWYQQALGQGPQFIFQYYREEENGRGNFPPRFSGLQFPNYSSELNVNALELDDSALYLCASSLRLAGLKDEQFFGPGTRLTVL.

CDR3 bases: TGTGCCAGCACCTCTAAAATCCCCTACAATGAGCAGTTCTTC. Amino acid sequence: CASTSKIPYNEQFF. The chain joins TRBV7-2 to TRBJ2-1; D is undetermined. This CDR3 is 14 amino acids long. V lost 7 bases, J lost 2 bases, and 12 bases lay in between. Germline lookup yields CDR1 SGHTA and CDR2 FQGNSA.

This clone appeared a single time. Mismatch with germline at one junction end may stem from a read error. The chain links TRBV15 to TRBJ2-7; D is unclear. CDR1 is LNHNV and CDR2 is YYDKDF in the germline V gene (reference sequence). The CDR3 has 13 residues. The CDR3 protein is CATSRQKIYEQYF. The CDR3 nucleotides read TGCGCCACCAGCAGACAAAAGATCTACGAGCAGTACTTC.

This clone was picked up one time. This chain joins TRBV5-3 and TRBJ2-1, with D perhaps being TRBD1 or TRBD2 (6 bases each). TRBV5-3 is placed among ORFs of uncertain function. The CDR3 runs to 14 residues. Trimming left V 4 bases short and J 8 bases short, with 16 bases between. CDR3 DNA sequence: TGTGCCAGAAGCGTCCGGGGGCTGAGCCATGAGCAGTTCTTC. This gives the protein CARSVRGLSHEQFF.

This chain joins TRBV10-1 and TRBJ2-3; D uncertain. The CDR3 loop spans 14 amino acids. Germline CDR1 and CDR2: WNHNN and SYGVQD (reference sequence). Trimming cost V 3 bases and J 2 bases, with 9 bases left between them. This CDR3 is CASSDGRLTDTQYF. Here the CDR3 DNA reads TGCGCCAGCAGTGATGGCAGGCTCACAGATACGCAGTATTTT.

The chain is built from TRBV30 and TRBJ2-3, with D tentatively TRBD1 (5 bases). The CDR3 spans 13 residues. Germline V gene data show CDR1 as GTSNPN and CDR2 as SVGIG (reference sequence). V was cut by 1 base and J by 3 bases, with 8 bases left in between. DNA of the CDR3: TGTGCCTGGAGTGAGGGGCGGACAGATACGCAGTATTTT. Protein product: CAWSEGRTDTQYF.

The chain carries TRBV28 and TRBJ2-1; the match to TRBD1 covers 8 bases. CDR3 length: 16 residues. In germline, CDR1 is MDHEN, CDR2 SYDVKM. The V and J ends lost 4 bases and 7 bases, in that order; junction bases with no gene match: 12. CDR3 loop: CASSSRTDRGGNEQFF. In nucleotides, the CDR3 is TGTGCCAGCAGTTCTCGGACAGACAGGGGCGGGAATGAGCAGTTCTTC.

The V call is TRBV5-8, the J call TRBJ2-5; 8 bases agree with TRBD2. V was pared by 4 bases and J by 5 bases, with 4 bases of the junction left unmatched. The germline CDR1 and CDR2 sequences are SGHTS and YDEGEE. The CDR3 is made up of 13 amino acids. DNA of the CDR3: TGTGCCAGCAGCGGAGGGACTAGGGAGACCCAGTACTTC. Protein product: CASSGGTRETQYF.

This sequence joins TRBV29-1 and TRBJ2-5; no firm D call. There are 13 residues in the CDR3. Germline lookup yields CDR1 SQVTM and CDR2 ANQGSEA. Trimming took 5 bases from V and 3 from J, leaving 13 bases between them. Here the CDR3 reads CSVLGRDEETQYF. The CDR3 DNA reads TGCAGCGTTCTAGGAAGGGATGAAGAGACCCAGTACTTC. Together with reference TRBV29-1 and TRBJ2-5, the CDR3 gives the full variable domain: SAVISQKPSRDICQRGTSLTIQCQVDSQVTMMFWYRQQPGQSLTLIATANQGSEATYESGFVIDKFPISRPNLTFSTLTVSNMSPEDSSIYLCSVLGRDEETQYFGPGTRLLVL.

The rearrangement uses TRBV19 and TRBJ2-7, with 11 bases identical to TRBD1. The trim removed 3 bases at V and 6 bases at J, leaving 16 bases unmatched. Looked up from germline, CDR1 is LNHDA and CDR2 is SQIVND (reference sequence). The CDR3 totals 18 residues. The CDR3 DNA reads TGTGCCAGTAGTATTAGAGGGTTCCTTACCGGGACAGGGGGCGAGCAGTACTTC. Protein: CASSIRGFLTGTGGEQYF.

This chain links TRBV19 with TRBJ1-1, with D possibly TRBD1 on 5 matching bases. Between the trimmed V and J ends, which lost 5 bases and 0 bases, there was a span of 19 bases. The CDR3 runs to 17 residues. Germline CDR1 reads LNHDA; CDR2 reads SQIVND (reference sequence). The CDR3 DNA follows: TGTGCCAGTAGTTACACGGCGGGGGGGGGTATGAACACTGAAGCTTTCTTT. This codes for CASSYTAGGGMNTEAFF.

The DNA of the CDR3 is TGTGCCAGCAGCTTGGGAGGGGAGTTTGGGAATGAGCAGTTCTTC. Its protein product is CASSLGGEFGNEQFF. V and J are TRBV5-4 and TRBJ2-1; either TRBD1 or TRBD2 may fit D (5 bases each). The CDR3 loop spans 15 amino acids. The V gene lost 0 bases and the J gene lost 7 bases, with 14 bases spanning the gap. CDR1 and CDR2 (germline): SGHNT, YYREEE (reference sequence).

The chain carries TRBV5-4 and TRBJ1-1; perhaps TRBD1 as D (5 bases). CDR3 length: 13 amino acids. Trimming took 0 bases from V and 7 from J, leaving 10 bases between them. CDR1 SGHNT and CDR2 YYREEE come from the germline V gene (reference sequence). The DNA of the CDR3 is TGTGCCAGCAGCTTGGCCTGGGGGGATGAAGCTTTCTTT. Translation gives CASSLAWGDEAFF. The full variable domain, with the rest looked up from reference TRBV5-4 and TRBJ1-1, is ETGVTQSPTHLIKTRGQQVTLRCSSQSGHNTVSWYQQALGQGPQFIFQYYREEENGRGNFPPRFSGLQFPNYSSELNVNALELDDSALYLCASSLAWGDEAFFGQGTRLTVV.